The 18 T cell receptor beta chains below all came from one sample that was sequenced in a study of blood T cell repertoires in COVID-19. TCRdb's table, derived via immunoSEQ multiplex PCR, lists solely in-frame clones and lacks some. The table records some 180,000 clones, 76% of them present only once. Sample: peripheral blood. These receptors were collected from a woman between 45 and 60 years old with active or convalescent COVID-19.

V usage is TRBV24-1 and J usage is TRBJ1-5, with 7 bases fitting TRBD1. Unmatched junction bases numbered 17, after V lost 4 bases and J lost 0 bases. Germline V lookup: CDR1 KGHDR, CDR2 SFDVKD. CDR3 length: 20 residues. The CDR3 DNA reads TGTGCCACCAGTGACACCACTCTTCGACAGGGATGCGATAGCAATCAGCCCCAGCATTTT. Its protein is CATSDTTLRQGCDSNQPQHF.

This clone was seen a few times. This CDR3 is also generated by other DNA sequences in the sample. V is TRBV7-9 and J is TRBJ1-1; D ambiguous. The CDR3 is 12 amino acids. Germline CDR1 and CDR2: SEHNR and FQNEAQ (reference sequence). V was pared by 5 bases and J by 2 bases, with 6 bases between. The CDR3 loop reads CASSLSNTEAFF. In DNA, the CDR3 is TGTGCCAGCAGCCTCTCCAACACTGAAGCTTTCTTT.

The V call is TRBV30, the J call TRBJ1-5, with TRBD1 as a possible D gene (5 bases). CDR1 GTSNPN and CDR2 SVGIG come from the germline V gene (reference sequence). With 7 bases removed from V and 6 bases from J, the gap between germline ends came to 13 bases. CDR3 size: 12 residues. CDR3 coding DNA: TGTGCCTCCGGGGGGGTAGGTCAGCCCCAGCATTTT. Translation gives CASGGVGQPQHF. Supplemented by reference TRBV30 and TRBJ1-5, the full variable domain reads SQTIHQWPATLVQPVGSPLSLECTVEGTSNPNLYWYRQAAGRGLQLLFYSVGIGQISSEVPQNLSASRPQDRQFILSSKKLLLSDSGFYLCASGGVGQPQHFGDGTRLSIL.

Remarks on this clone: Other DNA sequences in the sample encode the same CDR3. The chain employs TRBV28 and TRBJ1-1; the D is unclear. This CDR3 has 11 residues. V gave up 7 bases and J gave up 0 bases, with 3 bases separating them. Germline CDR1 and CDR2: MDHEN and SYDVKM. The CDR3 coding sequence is TGTGCCAGCACCTTGAACACTGAAGCTTTCTTT. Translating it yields CASTLNTEAFF.

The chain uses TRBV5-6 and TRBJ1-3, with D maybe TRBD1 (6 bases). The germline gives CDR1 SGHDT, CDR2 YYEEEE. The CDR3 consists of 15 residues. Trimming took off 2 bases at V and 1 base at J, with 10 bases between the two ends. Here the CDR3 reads CASSLGGASGNTIYF. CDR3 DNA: TGTGCCAGCAGCTTAGGGGGGGCATCTGGAAACACCATATATTTT. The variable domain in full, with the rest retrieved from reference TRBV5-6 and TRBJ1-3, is DAGVTQSPTHLIKTRGQQVTLRCSPKSGHDTVSWYQQALGQGPQFIFQYYEEEERQRGNFPDRFSGHQFPNYSSELNVNALLLGDSALYLCASSLGGASGNTIYFGEGSWLTVV.

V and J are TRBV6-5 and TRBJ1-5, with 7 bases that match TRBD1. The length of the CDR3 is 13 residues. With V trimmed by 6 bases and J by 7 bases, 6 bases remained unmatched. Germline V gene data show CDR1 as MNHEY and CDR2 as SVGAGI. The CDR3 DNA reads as TGTGCCAGCAGCAGGGGGACTCGACAGCCCCAGCATTTT. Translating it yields CASSRGTRQPQHF.

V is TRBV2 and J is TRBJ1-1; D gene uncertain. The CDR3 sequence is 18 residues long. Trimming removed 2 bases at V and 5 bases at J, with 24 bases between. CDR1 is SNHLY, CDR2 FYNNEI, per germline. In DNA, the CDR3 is TGTGCCAGCAGTGAAAGAGGGCCCATTGCAGGCAAAGGAACTGAAGCTTTCTTT. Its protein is CASSERGPIAGKGTEAFF.

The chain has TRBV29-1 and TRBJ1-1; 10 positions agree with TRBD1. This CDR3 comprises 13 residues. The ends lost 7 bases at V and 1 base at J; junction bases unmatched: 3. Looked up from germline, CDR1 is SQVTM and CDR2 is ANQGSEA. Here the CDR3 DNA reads TGCAGCGCGGGACAGGGGTGGAACACTGAAGCTTTCTTT. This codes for CSAGQGWNTEAFF.

CDR3 residues: CASSPTGVETQYF. Here the CDR3 DNA reads TGCGCCAGCAGCCCCACAGGGGTAGAGACCCAGTACTTC. V and J are TRBV5-1 and TRBJ2-5; TRBD1 agrees at 7 bases. Germline V CDR1 and CDR2: SGHRS, YFSETQ. J was trimmed by 4 bases and V by 4 bases; bases with no gene match: 4. The CDR3 has 13 residues.

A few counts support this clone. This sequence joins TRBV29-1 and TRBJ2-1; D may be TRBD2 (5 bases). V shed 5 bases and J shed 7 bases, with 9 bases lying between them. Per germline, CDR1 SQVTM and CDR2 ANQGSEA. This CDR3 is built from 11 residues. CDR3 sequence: CSVRRGNEQFF. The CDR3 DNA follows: TGCAGCGTTCGAAGAGGGAATGAGCAGTTCTTC.

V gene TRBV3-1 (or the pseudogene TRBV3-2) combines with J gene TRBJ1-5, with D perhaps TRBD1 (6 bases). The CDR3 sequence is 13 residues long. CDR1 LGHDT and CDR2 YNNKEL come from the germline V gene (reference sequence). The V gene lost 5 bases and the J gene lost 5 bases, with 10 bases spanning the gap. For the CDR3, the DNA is TGTGCCAGCAGCAAGGGGGGGTATCAGCCCCAGCATTTT. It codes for CASSKGGYQPQHF.

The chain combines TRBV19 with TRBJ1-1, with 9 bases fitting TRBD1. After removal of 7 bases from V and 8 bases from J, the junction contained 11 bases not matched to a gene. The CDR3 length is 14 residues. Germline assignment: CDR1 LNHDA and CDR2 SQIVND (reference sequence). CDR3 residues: CASTLTGGRTEAFF. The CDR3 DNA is TGTGCCAGTACCCTGACAGGGGGTCGGACCGAAGCTTTCTTT.

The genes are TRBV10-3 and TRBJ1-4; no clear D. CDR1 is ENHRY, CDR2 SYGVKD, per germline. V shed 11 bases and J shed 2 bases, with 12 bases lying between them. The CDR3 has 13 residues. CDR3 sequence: CAAGGSTNEKLFF. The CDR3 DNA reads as TGTGCCGCGGGCGGGTCTACTAATGAAAAACTGTTTTTT.

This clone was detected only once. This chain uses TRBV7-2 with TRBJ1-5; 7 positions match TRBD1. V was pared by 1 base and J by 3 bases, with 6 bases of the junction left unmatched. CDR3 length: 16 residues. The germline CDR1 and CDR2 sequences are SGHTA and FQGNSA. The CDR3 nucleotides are TGTGCCAGCAGCTTAGGGCCAGGGGGAGTCAATCAGCCCCAGCATTTT. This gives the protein CASSLGPGGVNQPQHF.

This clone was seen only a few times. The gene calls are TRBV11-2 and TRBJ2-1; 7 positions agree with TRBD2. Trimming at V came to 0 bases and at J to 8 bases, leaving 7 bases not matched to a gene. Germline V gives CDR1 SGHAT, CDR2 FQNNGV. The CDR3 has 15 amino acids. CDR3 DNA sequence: TGTGCCAGCAGCTTAGACGGACTAGGTGCCGATGAGCAGTTCTTC. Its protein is CASSLDGLGADEQFF.

Written as DNA, the CDR3 is TGTGCCAGAAGCGCAAGGGGGACAGGACGGGATCAGGCCAAAAACATTCAGTACTTC. Its protein product is CARSARGTGRDQAKNIQYF. V usage is TRBV7-3 and J usage is TRBJ2-4, with 8 positions matching TRBD1. Germline values: CDR1 SGHTA, CDR2 FQGTGA. The CDR3 contains 19 residues. V shed 9 bases, J shed 1 base, and the junction held 20 bases outside the gene matches.

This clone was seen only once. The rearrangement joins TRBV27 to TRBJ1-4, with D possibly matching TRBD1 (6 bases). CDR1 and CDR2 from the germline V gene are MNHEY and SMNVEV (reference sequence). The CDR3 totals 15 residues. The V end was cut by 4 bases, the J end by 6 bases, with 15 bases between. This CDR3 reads CASSSPGGRDEKLFF. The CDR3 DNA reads TGTGCCAGCAGTTCCCCGGGGGGGCGGGATGAAAAACTGTTTTTT.

CDR3 amino acids: CASSLFGEGYTF. CDR3 nucleotides: TGTGCCAGCAGCTTATTCGGGGAGGGCTACACCTTC. The chain combines TRBV7-2 with TRBJ1-2; D is unresolved. The CDR3 has 12 residues. V was cut by 2 bases and J by 8 bases, with 9 bases left in between. From germline, CDR1 is SGHTA and CDR2 FQGNSA.